The rows below give T cell receptor beta chains drawn from one sample of a study of cytomegalovirus exposure and HLA in healthy donors. Profiled with immunoSEQ multiplex PCR; TCRdb holds only in-frame clones, not every one. The sample lists 150,000 to 250,000 clones, around 79% occurring once. The specimen sequenced was PBMCs. Receptor source: a woman aged 25 to 39 in good health and CMV-seropositive. The CDR3 runs from the conserved cysteine through the conserved F or W. A D gene is named only where the DNA matches it firmly. Some rows mark clone size as missing; the rest say once, few, many or name a class of expanded clone.

J,size,D,V,CDR3,DNA
TRBJ2-5,-,-,TRBV7-9,CASRKSSIETQYF,TGTGCCAGCAGAAAGAGTAGTATTGAGACCCAGTACTTC
TRBJ1-3,once,TRBD1,TRBV5-5,CASSLAAGQGANTIYF,TGTGCCAGCAGCTTGGCCGCGGGACAGGGGGCAAACACCATATATTTT
TRBJ1-1,-,-,TRBV21-1,CASSAHYWTAMNTEAFF,TGTGCCAGCAGCGCCCACTATTGGACAGCAATGAACACTGAAGCTTTCTTT
TRBJ2-3,-,-,TRBV5-5,CASSLGTDLNTQYF,TGTGCCAGCAGCTTGGGGACAGACTTAAATACGCAGTATTTT
TRBJ2-5,-,TRBD1,TRBV29-1,CSATGAQETQYF,TGCAGCGCTACAGGGGCACAAGAGACCCAGTACTTC
TRBJ2-3,-,TRBD2,TRBV9,CASSVGLAGERDTQYF,TGTGCCAGCAGCGTGGGACTAGCGGGAGAACGTGATACGCAGTATTTT
TRBJ2-3,-,TRBD2,TRBV11-2,CASSSSGGGFDTQYF,TGTGCCAGCAGCTCCTCCGGGGGGGGCTTTGATACGCAGTATTTT
TRBJ2-3,once,TRBD1,TRBV10-1,CASSEIRGSAWGDTQYF,TGCGCCAGCAGTGAGATCAGGGGGTCAGCTTGGGGAGATACGCAGTATTTT
TRBJ2-1,-,-,TRBV11-3,CATQFGSYNEQFF,TGTGCCACCCAGTTTGGCTCCTACAATGAGCAGTTCTTC
TRBJ2-7,-,TRBD2,TRBV11-2,CASSLDLGLAGAYEQYF,TGTGCCAGCAGCTTAGATCTCGGGCTAGCGGGAGCCTACGAGCAGTACTTC
TRBJ1-2,few,-,TRBV7-9,CASISPGDYGYTF,TGTGCCAGCATTTCCCCGGGAGACTATGGCTACACCTTC
TRBJ2-3,-,-,TRBV6-8,CASWNSADRFTDTQYF,TGTGCCAGCTGGAATTCTGCCGACAGGTTCACAGATACGCAGTATTTT
TRBJ1-2,-,-,TRBV13,CASSFRRMDGYTF,TGTGCCAGCAGCTTTCGGAGAATGGATGGCTACACCTTC
TRBJ2-7,-,-,TRBV25-1,CASRLAGLPYEQYF,TGTGCCAGCAGGCTGGCGGGGCTTCCCTACGAGCAGTACTTC
TRBJ1-5,-,TRBD1,TRBV4-2,CASSPDRGSNQPQHF,TGTGCCAGCAGCCCGGACAGGGGGAGCAATCAGCCCCAGCATTTT
TRBJ2-7,-,-,TRBV5-1,CASSPEVSYEQYF,TGCGCCAGCAGCCCGGAGGTCTCCTACGAGCAGTACTTC
TRBJ2-1,-,TRBD2,TRBV10-1,CASTISGRAIPYNEQFF,TGCGCCAGCACCATTAGCGGGAGGGCCATCCCCTACAATGAGCAGTTCTTC
TRBJ1-3,-,-,TRBV21-1,CASTPIRDRRLGNTIYF,TGTGCCAGCACCCCCATCCGGGACAGGAGATTAGGAAACACCATATATTTT
TRBJ2-2,-,TRBD1,TRBV27,CASSLYTGAGELFF,TGTGCCAGCAGTTTATATACAGGGGCCGGGGAGCTGTTTTTT
TRBJ2-1,once,-,TRBV7-6,CASSSTVMVNEQFF,TGTGCCAGCAGCTCGACAGTAATGGTCAATGAGCAGTTCTTC
TRBJ1-5,-,-,TRBV29-1,CSVGGGNQPQHF,TGCAGCGTAGGGGGTGGCAATCAGCCCCAGCATTTT
TRBJ2-2,-,-,TRBV19,CASSIELGYAGELFF,TGTGCCAGTAGTATAGAACTGGGCTACGCCGGGGAGCTGTTTTTT
TRBJ2-7,-,-,TRBV11-2,CASRRGHSSYEQYF,TGTGCCAGCAGAAGGGGACATTCCTCCTACGAGCAGTACTTC
TRBJ2-7,once,TRBD1,TRBV5-4,CASSSGQGVSYEQYF,TGTGCCAGCAGCTCTGGACAGGGGGTCTCCTACGAGCAGTACTTC
TRBJ2-7,few,TRBD1,TRBV2,CASSGPTGLSTYEQYF,TGTGCCAGCAGTGGACCGACAGGGCTTTCTACCTACGAGCAGTACTTC
TRBJ2-7,-,TRBD1,TRBV11-2,CASSMGQYNEQYF,TGTGCCAGCAGCATGGGACAGTACAACGAGCAGTACTTC
TRBJ2-1,once,TRBD2,TRBV9,CASSVELWRPAGGPRNEQFF,TGTGCCAGCAGCGTAGAATTATGGCGTCCGGCGGGAGGGCCACGTAATGAGCAGTTCTTC
TRBJ1-1,-,TRBD1,TRBV18,CASSRDRPMNTEAFF,TGTGCCAGCTCACGGGACAGACCCATGAACACTGAAGCTTTCTTT
TRBJ2-2,few,TRBD1,TRBV7-2,CASSSRTGGDTGELFF,TGTGCCAGCAGCTCCCGGACAGGGGGCGACACCGGGGAGCTGTTTTTT
TRBJ1-2,-,TRBD1,TRBV5-6,CASSIPGQGSYGYTF,TGTGCCAGCAGCATTCCGGGACAGGGGTCCTATGGCTACACCTTC
TRBJ2-7,-,-,TRBV10-3,CAIMVSPGASDEQYF,TGTGCCATCATGGTGTCCCCAGGCGCGTCCGACGAGCAGTACTTC
TRBJ1-2,-,TRBD1,TRBV19,CASSATGINYGYTF,TGTGCCAGTAGTGCGACAGGGATTAACTATGGCTACACCTTC
TRBJ2-1,-,-,TRBV29-1,CSVNSPLSYNEQFF,TGCAGCGTTAATAGTCCCCTTTCCTACAATGAGCAGTTCTTC
TRBJ1-2,once,-,TRBV25-1,CASSVGRNYGYTF,TGTGCCAGCAGTGTTGGGAGGAACTATGGCTACACCTTC
TRBJ1-4,-,-,TRBV5-6,CASSQAGPNEKLFF,TGTGCCAGCAGCCAGGCAGGGCCTAATGAAAAACTGTTTTTT
TRBJ1-3,-,-,TRBV18,CASSPGQPSSGNTIYF,TGTGCCAGCTCGCCCGGTCAACCTAGCTCTGGAAACACCATATATTTT
TRBJ1-2,-,TRBD1,TRBV7-2,CASSRPDRGSGYTF,TGTGCCAGCAGCCGTCCGGACAGGGGCTCTGGCTACACCTTC
TRBJ2-2,-,-,TRBV7-6,CASSLMTGPTGELFF,TGTGCCAGCAGCTTAATGACAGGACCCACCGGGGAGCTGTTTTTT
TRBJ2-7,-,TRBD2,TRBV4-3,CASSQDRGGAVYEQYF,TGCGCCAGCAGCCAAGATCGGGGAGGGGCGGTCTACGAGCAGTACTTC
TRBJ2-1,-,-,TRBV9,CASSVAGLYNEQFF,TGTGCCAGCAGCGTTGCGGGCCTGTACAATGAGCAGTTCTTC
TRBJ2-2,-,TRBD2,TRBV2,CASNGGSGELFF,TGTGCCAGCAACGGGGGGTCCGGGGAGCTGTTTTTT
TRBJ1-4,once,-,TRBV5-1,CASSFRGGEKLFF,TGCGCCAGCAGCTTCCGGGGTGGTGAAAAACTGTTTTTT
TRBJ2-2,-,TRBD2,TRBV28,CASSFSLAGAGELFF,TGTGCCAGCAGTTTCTCACTAGCGGGAGCCGGGGAGCTGTTTTTT
TRBJ2-3,-,TRBD1,TRBV18,CASRRTGDTDTQYF,TGTGCCAGCCGACGGACAGGGGATACAGATACGCAGTATTTT
TRBJ1-5,-,TRBD1,TRBV4-1,CASSQAPNWDRDNQPQHF,TGCGCCAGCAGCCAAGCTCCCAATTGGGACAGGGATAATCAGCCCCAGCATTTT
TRBJ2-7,-,-,TRBV4-3,CASSQDTGEQYF,TGCGCCAGCAGCCAAGATACGGGAGAGCAGTACTTC
TRBJ2-1,-,TRBD2,TRBV11-3,CASSSEGLAYNEQFF,TGTGCCAGCAGCTCTGAAGGACTAGCTTACAATGAGCAGTTCTTC
TRBJ1-1,-,-,TRBV6-1,CASSVSPGNTEAFF,TGTGCCAGCAGCGTGAGTCCGGGAAACACTGAAGCTTTCTTT
TRBJ2-2,-,-,TRBV29-1,CSVKRDSNTGELFF,TGCAGCGTAAAGAGGGACTCTAACACCGGGGAGCTGTTTTTT
TRBJ2-2,-,-,TRBV18,CASSPPSGSTGELFF,TGTGCCAGCTCACCACCGTCTGGGAGCACCGGGGAGCTGTTTTTT
TRBJ2-3,-,TRBD2,TRBV27,CASSLGGVTDTQYF,TGTGCCAGCAGTTTAGGGGGGGTCACAGATACGCAGTATTTT
TRBJ2-5,-,TRBD2,TRBV5-1,CASSLNPSAGEQETQYF,TGCGCCAGCAGCTTAAACCCCTCGGCGGGGGAACAAGAGACCCAGTACTTC
TRBJ2-7,-,TRBD1,TRBV13,CASSQGQSSYEQYF,TGTGCCAGCAGCCAGGGACAGTCATCCTACGAGCAGTACTTC
TRBJ1-1,-,TRBD1,TRBV9,CASSPGGRNTEAFF,TGTGCCAGCAGCCCAGGGGGGAGGAACACTGAAGCTTTCTTT
TRBJ1-2,-,-,TRBV5-1,CASSETQGRGGYTF,TGCGCCAGCAGTGAGACGCAGGGGAGAGGTGGCTACACCTTC